The T cell receptor beta chain under discussion was sequenced for a study of blood T cell repertoires in COVID-19. Study in general: Acute and convalescent COVID-19 specimens originated in the United States, Italy and Spain.

This clone was seen a few times. Sequencing was performed with immunoSEQ multiplex PCR; in TCRdb, only in-frame clones are kept and a portion is missing. The sample holds 60,000 to 95,000 clones, 80% to 90% seen once. The CDR3 length is 12 residues. In germline, CDR1 is MNHEY, CDR2 SVGAGI. With 7 bases removed from V and 7 bases from J, the gap between germline ends came to 13 bases. This sequence originates from a woman aged 45-59 years with acute or convalescent COVID-19. The sample taken for sequencing was peripheral blood. The chain employs TRBV6-5 and TRBJ1-2; possibly TRBD1 for D (5 bases). The CDR3 spells CASTDSGFGYTF. DNA for the CDR3: TGTGCCAGCACCGACAGTGGTTTTGGCTACACCTTC.